This is a list of T cell receptor beta chains from one sample in a study of blood T cell repertoires in COVID-19. Clones were sequenced by immunoSEQ multiplex PCR, and TCRdb holds only the in-frame ones, with some missing. The data show tens of thousands of clones, around 80% seen once. Sequencing used peripheral blood. All receptors come from an elderly woman with acute or convalescent COVID-19. Each CDR3 is given with its conserved first and last residue. Each record gives: D gene, V gene, J gene, clone size, CDR3 protein, CDR3 DNA. The D gene is left open where the match is weak. A row's size may be missing; if present it is once, few, many or a size class.

TRBD2	TRBV4-2	TRBJ2-1	-	CASSQDGAIGLAGAYNEQFF	TGTGCCAGCAGCCAAGACGGCGCCATTGGACTAGCGGGGGCCTACAATGAGCAGTTCTTC
-	TRBV5-5	TRBJ1-4	-	CASSSQGASEKLFF	TGTGCCAGCAGCTCACAGGGAGCCAGTGAAAAACTGTTTTTT
TRBD2	TRBV19	TRBJ2-1	-	CASSIDGTSGLNEQFF	TGTGCCAGTAGTATAGACGGGACTAGCGGGCTTAATGAGCAGTTCTTC
TRBD2	TRBV5-6	TRBJ2-1	-	CASSLVLSGRIEQFF	TGTGCCAGCAGCTTGGTTCTTAGCGGGAGAATTGAGCAGTTCTTC
-	TRBV12-2	TRBJ1-4	once	CASRLLRTGPNEKLFF	TGTGCAAGTCGCCTACTTCGGACAGGGCCTAATGAAAAACTGTTTTTT
TRBD1	TRBV6-5	TRBJ2-7	few	CASSYAFTGEYEQYF	TGTGCCAGCAGTTACGCCTTCACAGGGGAGTACGAGCAGTACTTC
TRBD1	TRBV10-3	TRBJ2-5	-	CAISGGQGARETQYF	TGTGCCATCAGTGGGGGACAGGGGGCCAGAGAGACCCAGTACTTC
TRBD1	TRBV3-1/TRBV3-2	TRBJ1-5	-	CASSRGQGISQPQHF	TGTGCCAGCAGTCGTGGACAGGGGATAAGTCAGCCCCAGCATTTT
-	TRBV3-1/TRBV3-2	TRBJ1-3	-	CASSQEGVGNTIYF	TGTGCCAGCAGCCAAGAAGGGGTTGGAAACACCATATATTTT
-	TRBV5-1	TRBJ1-1	-	CASRTGSGLTEAFF	TGCGCCAGCCGTACAGGGTCGGGGTTGACTGAAGCTTTCTTT
TRBD1	TRBV29-1	TRBJ1-1	-	CSASRDRVTNTEAFF	TGCAGCGCCTCCCGGGACAGGGTGACGAACACTGAAGCTTTCTTT
-	TRBV6-6	TRBJ1-1	-	CASSPTGGEGEAFF	TGTGCCAGCAGCCCTACGGGGGGGGAGGGTGAAGCTTTCTTT
-	TRBV19	TRBJ1-4	few	CASTPLGATNEKLFF	TGTGCCAGTACCCCCCTCGGAGCGACTAATGAAAAACTGTTTTTT
TRBD2	TRBV19	TRBJ2-2	-	CASLLGAGLNTGELFF	TGTGCCAGTCTTCTAGGAGCGGGACTGAACACCGGGGAGCTGTTTTTT
-	TRBV4-3	TRBJ2-7	once	CASSQGMGDLGGNVVEQYF	TGCGCCAGCAGCCAAGGTATGGGAGACCTGGGGGGAAATGTCGTCGAGCAGTACTTC
-	TRBV4-3	TRBJ2-1	-	CASSPLGDLDEQFF	TGCGCCAGCAGCCCCCTAGGGGACTTGGATGAGCAGTTCTTC
TRBD2	TRBV12-5	TRBJ2-1	medium-sized	CASGLVLALAANNEQFF	TGTGCTAGTGGTTTGGTACTAGCACTAGCGGCGAACAATGAGCAGTTCTTC
-	TRBV3-1/TRBV3-2	TRBJ2-2	few	CASSQGVGLSTGELFF	TGTGCCAGCAGCCAAGGGGTGGGCCTTAGCACCGGGGAGCTGTTTTTT
-	TRBV30	TRBJ1-1	-	CAWRGTSGSTEAFF	TGTGCCTGGAGAGGGACATCAGGAAGCACTGAAGCTTTCTTT
-	TRBV5-1	TRBJ1-2	once	CASSLEGQEGYTF	TGCGCCAGCAGCTTGGAGGGACAAGAAGGCTACACCTTC
-	TRBV29-1	TRBJ2-1	-	CSVVSGSQANEQFF	TGCAGCGTTGTATCCGGGAGCCAAGCCAATGAGCAGTTCTTC
TRBD1	TRBV6-5	TRBJ1-2	-	CASSWTGGVYGYTF	TGTGCCAGCAGCTGGACAGGGGGCGTCTATGGCTACACCTTC
TRBD2	TRBV3-1/TRBV3-2	TRBJ2-1	-	CASSKATGLAGENEQFF	TGTGCCAGCAGCAAGGCGACGGGACTAGCGGGAGAAAATGAGCAGTTCTTC
-	TRBV10-3	TRBJ1-2	-	CAISETVNYGYTF	TGTGCCATCAGTGAAACAGTCAACTATGGCTACACCTTC
TRBD1	TRBV7-2	TRBJ2-1	-	CASSSGQQGYNEQFF	TGTGCCAGCAGCTCGGGACAGCAAGGATACAATGAGCAGTTCTTC
TRBD2	TRBV27	TRBJ2-2	-	CASSLSKGSGRAGYTGELFF	TGTGCCAGCAGTTTATCAAAGGGTAGCGGGAGGGCCGGGTACACCGGGGAGCTGTTTTTT